A selection of T cell receptor beta chains follows, all from one sample in a study of blood T cell repertoires in COVID-19. The method was immunoSEQ multiplex PCR; TCRdb's version includes in-frame clones alone and lacks a portion of them. Among over 65,000 clones, 81% were seen once, and the ten largest hold around a tenth. Sequencing was carried out using peripheral blood. The receptors come from a human donor in a cohort sampled during active COVID-19. The CDR3 runs from the conserved cysteine through the conserved F or W. Each record gives: V gene, D gene, J gene, clone size, CDR3 protein, CDR3 DNA. A D gene is named only where the DNA matches it firmly. Part of the rows lack a size; the others show once, few, many or a class for expanded clones.

TRBV4-3	TRBD2	TRBJ2-3	NA	CASSQLTSGKDTQYF	TGCGCCAGCAGCCAGCTGACTAGCGGGAAGGATACGCAGTATTTT
TRBV30	NA	TRBJ1-1	NA	CAWTRVVGRDTEAFF	TGTGCCTGGACCAGGGTCGTCGGGAGGGACACTGAAGCTTTCTTT
TRBV18	NA	TRBJ1-1	NA	CASSPPPGGNTEAFF	TGTGCCAGCTCGCCACCCCCGGGTGGAAACACTGAAGCTTTCTTT
TRBV6-1	TRBD2	TRBJ2-1	few	CASSELPAGATGGNEQFF	TGTGCCAGCAGTGAATTACCAGCGGGAGCGACAGGAGGTAATGAGCAGTTCTTC
TRBV10-3	NA	TRBJ2-2	NA	CAISESIMRSTGELFF	TGTGCCATCAGTGAGTCGATCATGAGGTCGACCGGGGAGCTGTTTTTT
TRBV28	TRBD2	TRBJ2-7	NA	CASSLPRTSSGEQYF	TGTGCCAGCAGTTTACCCCGGACTAGTTCGGGCGAGCAGTACTTC
TRBV4-2	NA	TRBJ1-4	few	CASSQEGHRVFEKLFF	TGTGCCAGCAGCCAAGAAGGCCACAGGGTATTTGAAAAACTGTTTTTT
TRBV12-3/TRBV12-4	TRBD1	TRBJ2-5	NA	CASTYRGGETQYF	TGTGCCAGCACCTACAGGGGTGGGGAGACCCAGTACTTC
TRBV3-1/TRBV3-2	NA	TRBJ2-7	once	CASSQVEGAGIPNEQYF	TGTGCCAGCAGCCAAGTGGAGGGAGCCGGGATCCCTAACGAGCAGTACTTC
TRBV15	NA	TRBJ2-3	NA	CATSGRTDTQYF	TGTGCCACCAGCGGCCGCACAGATACGCAGTATTTT
TRBV18	TRBD2	TRBJ2-1	NA	CASSPLVSSGRRGHEQFF	TGTGCCAGCTCACCACTAGTATCTAGCGGGAGAAGGGGCCATGAGCAGTTCTTC
TRBV6-1	NA	TRBJ2-1	NA	CASSVWGVGGPYNEQFF	TGTGCCAGCAGTGTGTGGGGGGTTGGCGGTCCCTACAATGAGCAGTTCTTC
TRBV5-1	NA	TRBJ2-5	NA	CASSFGQLQETQYF	TGCGCCAGCAGCTTTGGGCAGCTCCAAGAGACCCAGTACTTC
TRBV7-3	NA	TRBJ2-7	once	CASSLTLGDLYEQYF	TGTGCCAGCAGCTTAACGTTAGGAGACCTCTACGAGCAGTACTTC
TRBV6-5	NA	TRBJ1-1	NA	CASSYAGVGGTEAFF	TGTGCCAGCAGTTATGCAGGGGTGGGTGGCACTGAAGCTTTCTTT
TRBV29-1	TRBD2	TRBJ2-3	NA	CSGASGGGTDTQYF	TGCAGCGGGGCTAGCGGAGGTGGCACAGATACGCAGTATTTT
TRBV7-8	TRBD1	TRBJ1-6	NA	CASSPRTGASYNSPLHF	TGTGCCAGCAGCCCCCGCACAGGGGCTTCGTATAATTCACCCCTCCACTTT
TRBV15	NA	TRBJ2-7	NA	CATSRDSLGFAEQYF	TGTGCCACCAGCAGGGACTCGTTGGGGTTCGCCGAGCAGTACTTC
TRBV11-2	NA	TRBJ2-3	NA	CASSPSGTDTQYF	TGTGCCAGCAGCCCCTCGGGGACAGATACGCAGTATTTT
TRBV18	TRBD2	TRBJ2-3	NA	CASSPAIAGGTDTQYF	TGTGCCAGCTCACCCGCCATAGCGGGAGGCACAGATACGCAGTATTTT
TRBV7-2	NA	TRBJ1-5	NA	CASRGDSYNQPQHF	TGTGCCAGCAGGGGCGACAGTTACAATCAGCCCCAGCATTTT
TRBV20-1	NA	TRBJ1-2	NA	CSAGQGYGYTF	TGCAGTGCTGGTCAGGGCTATGGCTACACCTTC
TRBV28	TRBD1	TRBJ2-3	few	CASSLTGGTDTQYF	TGTGCCAGCAGTTTAACAGGGGGCACAGATACGCAGTATTTT
TRBV2	TRBD1	TRBJ1-4	NA	CASSEATGTYEKLFF	TGTGCCAGCAGTGAGGCGACAGGGACGTATGAAAAACTGTTTTTT
TRBV28	NA	TRBJ1-1	NA	CASSPHLGPEAFF	TGTGCCAGCAGTCCCCATCTGGGGCCCGAAGCTTTCTTT
TRBV1	NA	TRBJ2-4	NA	CTSSSPGGKNIQYF	TGCACCAGCAGCTCCCCGGGGGGAAAAAACATTCAGTACTTC
TRBV28	NA	TRBJ2-3	NA	CASRSSWTSTDTQYF	TGTGCCAGCAGGTCTAGCTGGACTAGCACAGATACGCAGTATTTT
TRBV7-9	TRBD1	TRBJ1-5	NA	CASSLGQGRNQPQHF	TGTGCCAGCAGCTTGGGACAGGGGCGCAATCAGCCCCAGCATTTT
TRBV5-1	NA	TRBJ1-5	NA	CASSLAGSQPQHF	TGCGCCAGCAGCTTGGCTGGGAGTCAGCCCCAGCATTTT
TRBV4-1	NA	TRBJ2-3	NA	CASSQDTGTDTQYF	TGCGCCAGCAGCCAAGACACGGGCACAGATACGCAGTATTTT
TRBV19	NA	TRBJ2-2	NA	CASSMLGRGAGTGELFF	TGTGCCAGTAGTATGTTGGGCCGGGGGGCGGGCACCGGGGAGCTGTTTTTT
TRBV7-2	TRBD1	TRBJ1-3	few	CASSPDRAGGNTIYF	TGTGCCAGCAGCCCGGACAGGGCTGGAGGAAACACCATATATTTT
TRBV7-6	TRBD2	TRBJ2-5	few	CASSPPTSGRYQETQYF	TGTGCCAGCAGCCCGCCGACTAGCGGGAGGTACCAAGAGACCCAGTACTTC
TRBV28	NA	TRBJ2-3	NA	CASRASKGEARTQYF	TGTGCCAGCAGGGCCTCGAAAGGGGAGGCCCGTACGCAGTATTTT
TRBV19	TRBD1	TRBJ1-1	NA	CASSKTGEAFF	TGTGCCAGTAGCAAGACAGGGGAAGCTTTCTTT
TRBV28	NA	TRBJ1-2	NA	CASSPGGGGGYTF	TGTGCCAGCAGTCCCGGGGGAGGCGGAGGCTACACCTTC
TRBV5-6	NA	TRBJ2-3	NA	CASSLAAGLMDTQYF	TGTGCCAGCAGCTTGGCCGCGGGGCTCATGGATACGCAGTATTTT